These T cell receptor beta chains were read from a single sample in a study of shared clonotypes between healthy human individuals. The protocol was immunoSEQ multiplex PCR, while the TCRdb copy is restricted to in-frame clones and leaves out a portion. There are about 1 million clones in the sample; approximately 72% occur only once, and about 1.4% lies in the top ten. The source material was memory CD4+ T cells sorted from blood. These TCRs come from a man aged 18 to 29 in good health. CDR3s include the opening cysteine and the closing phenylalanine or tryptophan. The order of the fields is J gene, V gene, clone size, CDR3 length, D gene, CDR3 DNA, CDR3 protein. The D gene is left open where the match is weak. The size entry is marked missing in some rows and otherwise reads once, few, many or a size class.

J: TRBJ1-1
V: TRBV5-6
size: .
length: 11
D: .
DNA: TGTGCCAGCAGCTTGGGAGTCCGGGCTTTCTTT
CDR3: CASSLGVRAFF

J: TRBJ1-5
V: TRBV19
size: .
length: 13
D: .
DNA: TGTGCCAGTAGTATGAGGGGGAATCAGCCCCAGCATTTT
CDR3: CASSMRGNQPQHF

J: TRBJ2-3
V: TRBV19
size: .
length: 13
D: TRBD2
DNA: TGTGCCAGTAGTTACCTAGCGGGGGATACGCAGTATTTT
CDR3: CASSYLAGDTQYF

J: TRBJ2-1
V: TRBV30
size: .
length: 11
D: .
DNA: TGTGCCTGGAGTCTAGAGGGTGAGCAGTTCTTC
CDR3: CAWSLEGEQFF

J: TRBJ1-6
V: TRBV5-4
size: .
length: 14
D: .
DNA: TGTGCCAGCAGCGCCGGACAGAGGGATTCACCCCTCCACTTT
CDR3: CASSAGQRDSPLHF

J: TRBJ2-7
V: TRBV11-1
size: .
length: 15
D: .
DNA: TGTGCCAGCAGCTTGGGAGTGGCAGGGGCGGGCGAGCAGTACTTC
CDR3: CASSLGVAGAGEQYF

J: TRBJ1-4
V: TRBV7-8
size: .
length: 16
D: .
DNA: TGTGCCAGCAGCTTCGCGGCGGGCGCAACTAATGAAAAACTGTTTTTT
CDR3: CASSFAAGATNEKLFF

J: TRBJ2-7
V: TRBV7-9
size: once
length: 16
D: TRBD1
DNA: TGTGCCAGCAGCTTAGCCCTGCGGGACAGGGTGCGCGAGCAGTACTTC
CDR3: CASSLALRDRVREQYF

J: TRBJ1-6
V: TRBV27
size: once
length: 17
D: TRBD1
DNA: TGTGCCAGCAGTTTCGGGTGGGACAGGGTGCGAAATTCACCCCTCCACTTT
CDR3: CASSFGWDRVRNSPLHF

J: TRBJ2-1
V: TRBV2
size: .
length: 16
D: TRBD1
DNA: TGTGCCAGCAGTGCATACCAGACAGGGGGGCTTTGGGTTAAGTTCTTC
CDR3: CASSAYQTGGLWVKFF

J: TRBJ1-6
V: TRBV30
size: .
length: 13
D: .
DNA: TGTGCCTGTCTACAGGGCGCGTCTTCACCCCTCCACTTT
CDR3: CACLQGASSPLHF

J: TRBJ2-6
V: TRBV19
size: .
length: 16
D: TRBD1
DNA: TGTGCCACCCGGGACAGGGAGGTTTCTGGGGCCAACGTCCTGACTTTC
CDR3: CATRDREVSGANVLTF

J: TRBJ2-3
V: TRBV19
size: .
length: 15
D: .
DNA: TGTGCCAGTAGTATTGAAGGGAGGGGGACAGATACGCAGTATTTT
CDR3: CASSIEGRGTDTQYF

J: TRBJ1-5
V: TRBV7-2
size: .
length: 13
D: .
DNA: TGTGCCAGCAGCCTGACGGTCAATCAGCCCCAGCATTTT
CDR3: CASSLTVNQPQHF

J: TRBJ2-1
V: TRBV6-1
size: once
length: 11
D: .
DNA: TGTGCCAGCAGATGGCTAAATGAGCAGTTCTTC
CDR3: CASRWLNEQFF

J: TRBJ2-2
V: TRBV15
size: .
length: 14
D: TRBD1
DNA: TGTGCCACCAGCAGAGATCAGGGGGCCGGGGAGCTGTTTTTT
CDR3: CATSRDQGAGELFF